These 6 T cell receptor beta chains were all obtained from the same sample, sequenced in a study of T-cell reconstitution after alpha-beta-depleted transplantation in children. Unique molecular identifiers were used in preparing the TCRbeta library. MiXCR, run by TCRdb on the PCR reads, gives a single entry per CDR3 protein. Of hundreds of thousands of distinct CDR3 sequences listed, about 16% are singletons. Material: PBMCs, mostly from graft donor cells, obtained 360 days after TCRalphabeta/CD19-depleted stem cell transplant. These TCRs come from a boy in the first two years of life who had a stem cell transplant for Wiskott-Aldrich syndrome, so the T cells may come from the graft donor.

This clonotype was seen at least ten times. The V gene is TRBV6-2 or TRBV6-3, the J gene TRBJ2-4; D is uncertain. Trimming took 0 bases from V and 0 from J, leaving 9 bases between them. The CDR3 length is 16 residues. Germline V gene data show CDR1 as MNHEY and CDR2 as SVGEGT. DNA of the CDR3: TGTGCCAGCAGTTACTCCTGGGGAAGAGCCAAAAACATTCAGTACTTC. It translates to CASSYSWGRAKNIQYF.

This chain uses TRBV20-1 with TRBJ2-5; 7 bases map to TRBD1. The V segment lost 6 bases and the J segment 3 bases; nucleotides outside the gene matches: 4. CDR3 length equals 12 residues. Germline CDR1 and CDR2: DFQATT and SNEGSKA (reference sequence). The CDR3 here is CSAIGTEETQYF. The DNA for the CDR3 is TGCAGTGCCATCGGGACAGAAGAGACCCAGTACTTC.

V gene TRBV10-1 combines with J gene TRBJ2-4; D unclear. The V end was cut by 2 bases, the J end by 0 bases, with 8 bases between. The CDR3 is 15 amino acids. The V gene's germline CDR1 is WNHNN and CDR2 SYGVQD (reference sequence). The CDR3 DNA sequence: TGCGCCAGCAGTGAGCCTTGGACAGCCAAAAACATTCAGTACTTC. Amino acids: CASSEPWTAKNIQYF.

This clonotype occurred a few times. The chain carries TRBV14 and TRBJ2-1, with 12 nucleotides matching TRBD1. Germline V gene sequence: CDR1 SGHDN, CDR2 FVKESK. CDR3 size: 17 residues. With 0 bases clipped from V and 8 bases from J, the junction kept 8 bases outside the gene matches. The CDR3 sequence: CASSQDKAGQGAYEQFF. For the CDR3, the DNA is TGTGCCAGCAGCCAAGACAAAGCGGGACAGGGGGCCTATGAGCAGTTCTTC.

The genes are TRBV5-1 and TRBJ2-2; no clear D gene. From germline, CDR1 is SGHRS and CDR2 YFSETQ. The CDR3 runs to 14 residues. The germline V and J ends were trimmed by 2 bases and 1 base, with 6 bases remaining between them. CDR3 nucleotides: TGCGCCAGCAGCTTCGTCGGGAACACCGGGGAGCTGTTTTTT. Protein sequence: CASSFVGNTGELFF.

The J gene is TRBJ2-1, the V gene TRBV24-1; 8 bases are a match to TRBD2. V was pared by 4 bases and J by 2 bases, with 21 bases of the junction left unmatched. Germline V gene lookup returns CDR1 KGHDR and CDR2 SFDVKD. This CDR3 contains 21 residues. Here the CDR3 reads CATSDHPRSGGISSTYNEQFF. For the CDR3, the DNA is TGTGCCACCAGTGACCACCCAAGGAGCGGGGGTATATCCAGCACCTACAATGAGCAGTTCTTC.